Each of the 17 T cell receptor beta chains below was sequenced from the same sample in a study of cytotoxic CD8 clonotypes in ibrutinib-treated CLL. The assay was immunoSEQ multiplex PCR, and TCRdb's table has in-frame clones only and misses some. The table lists about 140,000 clones, roughly 80% of them singletons. Sequenced here: PBMCs, sampled after 12 months of ibrutinib treatment. The receptors stem from a human donor with chronic lymphocytic leukemia.

CDR3 DNA sequence: TGTGCCAGCAGCTTGGATGGGGCGGGAGGGTGGTACGAGCAGTACTTC. Its translation is CASSLDGAGGWYEQYF. The chain carries TRBV5-5 and TRBJ2-7; 9 nucleotides agree with TRBD2. The CDR3 is 16 residues long. Germline V gene data show CDR1 as SGHKS and CDR2 as YYEKEE (reference sequence). The ends lost 0 bases at V and 4 bases at J; junction bases unmatched: 8.

The V and J genes are TRBV10-3 and TRBJ1-5, with a weak D call TRBD1 (6 bases). The V gene's germline CDR1 is ENHRY and CDR2 SYGVKD. This CDR3 is built from 14 residues. Trimming stripped 4 bases from V and 3 bases from J, with 10 bases between. The CDR3 nucleotides are TGTGCCATCAGTGCGGGGGCAGTCAATCAGCCCCAGCATTTT. This sequence encodes CAISAGAVNQPQHF.

This clone was seen only a few times. The chain joins TRBV10-2 to TRBJ1-5; no reliable D call. Germline values: CDR1 WSHSY, CDR2 SAAADI. The CDR3 contains 13 residues. Between the trimmed V and J ends, which lost 6 bases and 3 bases, there was a span of 9 bases. CDR3: CASSEDYNQPQHF. CDR3 sequence (DNA): TGCGCCAGCAGCGAAGATTACAATCAGCCCCAGCATTTT.

The chain recombines TRBV10-2 with TRBJ1-4, with TRBD1 matching over 7 bases. CDR1 and CDR2 from the germline V gene are WSHSY and SAAADI. The CDR3 is 13 residues long. V dropped 6 bases and J dropped 4; count of bases not matched to a gene: 2. This chain's CDR3 is CASSGTVNEKLFF. In DNA form, the CDR3 reads TGCGCCAGCAGCGGGACAGTTAATGAAAAACTGTTTTTT.

This clone came up a few times. The CDR3: CASSSGGRGRDEQFF. CDR3 sequence (DNA): TGCGCCAGCAGCTCAGGCGGGAGAGGCCGTGATGAGCAGTTCTTC. The chain joins TRBV5-1 to TRBJ2-1; 7 bases agree with TRBD2. CDR1 and CDR2 (germline): SGHRS, YFSETQ. V lost 3 bases to trimming and J lost 8 bases; unmatched junction nucleotides: 11. CDR3 size: 15 residues.

The rearrangement joins TRBV9 to TRBJ2-3; 10 nucleotides line up with TRBD2. The CDR3 spans 17 residues. Germline V gene data show CDR1 as SGDLS and CDR2 as YYNGEE. V shed 2 bases and J 4 bases; nucleotides not matched to a gene: 10. CDR3 in DNA: TGTGCCAGCAGCGTTACGGCTAGCGGGAGTTGGGCAGATACGCAGTATTTT. Translation: CASSVTASGSWADTQYF.

V and J are TRBV4-3 and TRBJ1-5, with D tentatively TRBD1 (5 bases). Germline loops: CDR1 LGHNA, CDR2 YSLEER. The CDR3 sequence is 17 residues long. V shed 0 bases and J shed 4 bases, with 16 bases lying between them. The CDR3 spells CASSQDLTSGGNQPQHF. DNA for the CDR3: TGCGCCAGCAGCCAAGATCTTACTTCTGGGGGGAATCAGCCCCAGCATTTT.

This chain joins TRBV5-1 and TRBJ2-1; D is possibly TRBD1 or TRBD2 (5 bases each). V was trimmed by 6 bases and J by 0 bases, leaving 10 bases between them. Per germline, CDR1 SGHRS and CDR2 YFSETQ. The CDR3 extends over 14 amino acids. The CDR3 loop reads CASNHGGSYNEQFF. CDR3 DNA sequence: TGCGCCAGCAACCATGGGGGCTCCTACAATGAGCAGTTCTTC.

CDR3 bases: TGTGCCAGCAGCTTACGAACTAGTTCCACAGATACGCAGTATTTT. Translated, it gives CASSLRTSSTDTQYF. This sequence joins TRBV7-2 and TRBJ2-3; possible D gene TRBD2, 5 bases. V shed 2 bases and J shed 2 bases, with 11 bases lying between them. Germline CDR1 is SGHTA and CDR2 is FQGNSA. The CDR3 is made up of 15 amino acids. The entire variable domain, with the rest obtained from reference TRBV7-2 and TRBJ2-3, is as follows: GAGVSQSPSNKVTEKGKDVELRCDPISGHTALYWYRQSLGQGLEFLIYFQGNSAPDKSGLPSDRFSAERTGGSVSTLTIQRTQQEDSAVYLCASSLRTSSTDTQYFGPGTRLTVL.

V usage is TRBV9 and J usage is TRBJ2-1; 10 nucleotides align to TRBD2. The germline V gene encodes CDR1 SGDLS and CDR2 YYNGEE. The trim removed 3 bases at V and 5 bases at J, leaving 5 bases unmatched. There are 15 residues in the CDR3. CDR3 amino acids: CASSAGLADNNEQFF. DNA for the CDR3: TGTGCCAGCAGCGCCGGACTAGCGGATAACAATGAGCAGTTCTTC.

V usage is TRBV7-3 and J usage is TRBJ2-7; 8 positions match TRBD1. The CDR3 has 12 residues. Per germline, CDR1 SGHTA and CDR2 FQGTGA. The V segment lost 3 bases and the J segment 9 bases; nucleotides outside the gene matches: 4. DNA for the CDR3: TGTGCCAGCAGCTTGACAGGGGAGGTGCAGTACTTC. Encoded protein: CASSLTGEVQYF.

The genes are TRBV27 and TRBJ2-7; the D gene is possibly TRBD2 (7 bases). The germline gives CDR1 MNHEY, CDR2 SMNVEV (reference sequence). V lost 3 bases and J 4 bases, leaving 13 bases between the germline ends. There are 14 residues in the CDR3. Here the CDR3 reads CASSFSGRGYEQYF. The CDR3 nucleotides are TGTGCCAGCAGTTTCTCAGGGAGGGGGTACGAGCAGTACTTC.

The chain couples TRBV15 to TRBJ2-7, with 9 bases that match TRBD2. From germline, CDR1 is LNHNV and CDR2 YYDKDF (reference sequence). Trimming removed 4 bases from V and 2 bases from J; junction bases left unmatched: 3. The length of the CDR3 is 14 residues. The CDR3 reads CATSMRLAAYEQYF. The DNA of the CDR3 is TGTGCCACCAGCATGAGACTAGCGGCCTACGAGCAGTACTTC.

The rearrangement joins TRBV5-4 to TRBJ1-6; D uncertain. Deletions cut 1 base from V and 5 bases from J, with 7 bases between. Germline V gene lookup returns CDR1 SGHNT and CDR2 YYREEE (reference sequence). This CDR3 contains 14 residues. CDR3 sequence reads: CASSLRADNSPLHF. DNA of the CDR3: TGTGCCAGCAGCTTGCGGGCGGATAATTCACCCCTCCACTTT.

V is TRBV11-3 and J is TRBJ2-5; TRBD2 agrees at 11 bases. CDR1 SGHNT and CDR2 YENEEA come from the germline V gene. The CDR3 has 17 amino acids. V shed 0 bases and J 6 bases; nucleotides not matched to a gene: 9. The CDR3 DNA is TGTGCCAGCAGCTTAGATGGGCTAGCGGGAGGTAGGAAGACCCAGTACTTC. Translation gives CASSLDGLAGGRKTQYF.

This clone was detected a few times. The rearrangement joins TRBV27 to TRBJ1-2; the D gene is possibly TRBD1 (6 bases). CDR1 and CDR2 (germline): MNHEY, SMNVEV (reference sequence). The germline V and J ends were trimmed by 3 bases and 0 bases, with 17 bases remaining between them. CDR3 length: 17 amino acids. Written as DNA, the CDR3 is TGTGCCAGCAGTTTGTGGGGGGACAACTTAGCTAACTATGGCTACACCTTC. Residues: CASSLWGDNLANYGYTF.

The CDR3 protein is CASSPNWIYGYTF. The CDR3 nucleotides read TGTGCCAGCAGTCCCAATTGGATTTATGGCTACACCTTC. The chain is built from TRBV28 and TRBJ1-2; no clear D. Germline V CDR1 and CDR2: MDHEN, SYDVKM. The CDR3 has 13 residues. V gave up 5 bases and J gave up 5 bases, with 12 bases separating them.